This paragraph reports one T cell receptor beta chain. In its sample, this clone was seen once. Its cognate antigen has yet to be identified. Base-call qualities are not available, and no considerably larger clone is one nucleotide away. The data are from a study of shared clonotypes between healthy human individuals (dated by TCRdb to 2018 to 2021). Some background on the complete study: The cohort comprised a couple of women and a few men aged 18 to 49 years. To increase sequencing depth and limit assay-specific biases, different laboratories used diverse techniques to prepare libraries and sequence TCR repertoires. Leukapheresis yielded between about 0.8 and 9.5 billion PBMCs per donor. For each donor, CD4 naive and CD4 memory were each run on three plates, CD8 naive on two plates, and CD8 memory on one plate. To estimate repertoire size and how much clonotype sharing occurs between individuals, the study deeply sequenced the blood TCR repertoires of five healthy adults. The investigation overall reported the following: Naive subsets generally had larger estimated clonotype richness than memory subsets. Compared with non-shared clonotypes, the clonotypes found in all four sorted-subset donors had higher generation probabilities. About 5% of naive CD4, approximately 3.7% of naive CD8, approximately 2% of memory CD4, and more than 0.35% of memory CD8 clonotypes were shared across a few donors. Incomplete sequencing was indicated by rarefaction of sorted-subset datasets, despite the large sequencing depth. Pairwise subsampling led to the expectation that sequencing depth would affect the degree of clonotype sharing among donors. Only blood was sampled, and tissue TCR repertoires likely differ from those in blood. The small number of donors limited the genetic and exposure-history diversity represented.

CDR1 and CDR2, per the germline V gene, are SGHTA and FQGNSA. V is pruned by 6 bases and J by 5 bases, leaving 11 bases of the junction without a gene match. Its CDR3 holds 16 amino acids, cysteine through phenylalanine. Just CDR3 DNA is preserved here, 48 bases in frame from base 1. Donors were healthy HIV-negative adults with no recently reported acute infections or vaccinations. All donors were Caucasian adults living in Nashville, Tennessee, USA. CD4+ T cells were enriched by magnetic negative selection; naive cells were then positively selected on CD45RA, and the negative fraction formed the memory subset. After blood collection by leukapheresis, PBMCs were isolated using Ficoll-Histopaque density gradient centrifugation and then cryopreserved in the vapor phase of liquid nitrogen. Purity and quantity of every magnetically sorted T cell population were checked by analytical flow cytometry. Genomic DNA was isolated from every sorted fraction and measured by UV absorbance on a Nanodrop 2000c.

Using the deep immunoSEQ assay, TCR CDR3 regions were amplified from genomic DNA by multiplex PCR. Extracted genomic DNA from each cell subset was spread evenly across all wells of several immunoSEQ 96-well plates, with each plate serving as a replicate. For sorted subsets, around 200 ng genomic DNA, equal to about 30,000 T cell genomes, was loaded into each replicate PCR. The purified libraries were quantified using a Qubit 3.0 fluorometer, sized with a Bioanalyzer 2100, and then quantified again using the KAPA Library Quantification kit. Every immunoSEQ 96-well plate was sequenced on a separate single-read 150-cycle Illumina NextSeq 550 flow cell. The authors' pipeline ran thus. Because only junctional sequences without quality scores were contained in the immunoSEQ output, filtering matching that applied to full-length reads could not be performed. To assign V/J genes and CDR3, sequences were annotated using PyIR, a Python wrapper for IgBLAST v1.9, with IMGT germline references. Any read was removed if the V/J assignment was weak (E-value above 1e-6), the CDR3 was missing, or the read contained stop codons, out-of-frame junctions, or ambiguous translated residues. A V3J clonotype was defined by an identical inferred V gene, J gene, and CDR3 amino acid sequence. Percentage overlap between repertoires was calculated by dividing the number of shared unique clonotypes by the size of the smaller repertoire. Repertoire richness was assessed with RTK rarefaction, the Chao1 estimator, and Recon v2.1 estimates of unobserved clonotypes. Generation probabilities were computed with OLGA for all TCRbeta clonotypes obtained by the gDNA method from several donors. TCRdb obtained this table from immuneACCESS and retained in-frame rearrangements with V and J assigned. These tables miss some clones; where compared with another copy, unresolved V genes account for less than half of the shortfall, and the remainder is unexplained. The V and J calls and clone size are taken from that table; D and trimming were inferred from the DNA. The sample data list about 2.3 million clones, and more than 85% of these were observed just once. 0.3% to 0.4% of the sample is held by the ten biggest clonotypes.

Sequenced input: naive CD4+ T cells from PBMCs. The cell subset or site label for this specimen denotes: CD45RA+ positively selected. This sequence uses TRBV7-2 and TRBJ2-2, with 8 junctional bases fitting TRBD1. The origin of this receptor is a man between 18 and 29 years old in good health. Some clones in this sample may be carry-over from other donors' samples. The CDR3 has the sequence CASSKRTGKMTGELFF. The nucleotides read TGTGCCAGCAGTAAGAGGACAGGGAAGATGACCGGGGAGCTGTTTTTT.